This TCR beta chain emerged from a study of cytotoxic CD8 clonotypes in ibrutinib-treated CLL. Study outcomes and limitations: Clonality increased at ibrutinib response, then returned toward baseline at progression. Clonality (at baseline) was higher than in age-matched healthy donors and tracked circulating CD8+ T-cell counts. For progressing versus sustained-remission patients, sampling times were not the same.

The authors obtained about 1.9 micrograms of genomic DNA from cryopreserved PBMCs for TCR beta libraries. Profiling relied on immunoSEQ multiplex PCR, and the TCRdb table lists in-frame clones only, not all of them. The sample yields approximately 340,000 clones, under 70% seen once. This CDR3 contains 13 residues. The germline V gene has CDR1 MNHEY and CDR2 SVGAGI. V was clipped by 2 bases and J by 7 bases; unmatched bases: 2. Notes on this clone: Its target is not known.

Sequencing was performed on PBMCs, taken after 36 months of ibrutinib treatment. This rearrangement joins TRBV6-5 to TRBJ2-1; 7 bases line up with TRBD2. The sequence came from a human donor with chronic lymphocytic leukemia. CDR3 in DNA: TGTGCCAGCAGTTACGCGCGGGGGAATGAGCAGTTCTTC. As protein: CASSYARGNEQFF.